Below, 9 T cell receptor beta chains from the same sample are listed, as sequenced in a study of blood T cell repertoires in COVID-19. Assay: immunoSEQ multiplex PCR; the TCRdb copy retains only in-frame clones and omits some. The top ten hold 3.5% to 5% of the sample, which has a few hundred thousand clones, about 90% seen once. Sample: PBMCs or T cells enriched from blood (not recorded which). The receptors come from a woman under 30 with acute COVID-19.

CDR3 DNA sequence: TGTGCCAGCACCTCCCTCGTGGGAGGTAATGAAAAACTGTTTTTT. Protein sequence: CASTSLVGGNEKLFF. This sequence joins TRBV28 and TRBJ1-4, with D uncertain. Looked up from germline, CDR1 is MDHEN and CDR2 is SYDVKM. Trimming removed 7 bases from V and 4 bases from J, with 16 bases in between. The CDR3 is made up of 15 amino acids.

The chain is built from TRBV7-6 and TRBJ2-3, with TRBD2 matching over 7 bases. Germline trimming cut 5 bases from V and 2 bases from J; bases unmatched to any gene: 13. The CDR3 runs 17 residues. Looked up from germline, CDR1 is SGHVS and CDR2 is FNYEAQ. CDR3 sequence reads: CASSPYRRGITTDTQYF. CDR3 sequence (DNA): TGTGCCAGCAGCCCCTACCGGCGGGGGATAACCACAGATACGCAGTATTTT.

This rearrangement joins TRBV7-9 to TRBJ1-3; maybe TRBD1 (6 bases). Germline values: CDR1 SEHNR, CDR2 FQNEAQ (reference sequence). CDR3 size: 17 residues. The germline V and J ends were trimmed by 4 bases and 4 bases, with 20 bases remaining between them. CDR3 amino acids: CASSSRGAGVLGNTIYF. CDR3 bases: TGTGCCAGCAGCTCCCGTGGGGCAGGGGTTCTCGGAAACACCATATATTTT.

V is TRBV28 and J is TRBJ1-2, with TRBD1 identical over 9 bases. The germline V gene encodes CDR1 MDHEN and CDR2 SYDVKM. The ends lost 5 bases at V and 4 bases at J; junction bases unmatched: 5. This CDR3 has 14 residues. In nucleotides, the CDR3 is TGTGCCAGCAGTCAAGGGACAGGGTCCTATGGCTACACCTTC. It translates to CASSQGTGSYGYTF.

The genes are TRBV7-9 and TRBJ2-1; TRBD2 matches 7 bases. The germline gives CDR1 SEHNR, CDR2 FQNEAQ (reference sequence). The CDR3 has 16 residues. V was pared by 1 base and J by 5 bases, with 8 bases of the junction left unmatched. The DNA for the CDR3 is TGTGCCAGCAGCTTAGTGGGCCTAGCGGTCCACAATGAGCAGTTCTTC. The encoded protein is CASSLVGLAVHNEQFF.

The chain has TRBV7-2 and TRBJ2-7; 8 positions agree with TRBD2. Germline V gives CDR1 SGHTA, CDR2 FQGNSA. This CDR3 contains 17 residues. V dropped 4 bases and J dropped 1; count of bases not matched to a gene: 12. CDR3 residues: CASSSHGEKRESYEQYF. In nucleotides, the CDR3 is TGTGCCAGCAGCTCCCACGGGGAAAAGCGGGAGTCCTACGAGCAGTACTTC.

V usage is TRBV6-5 and J usage is TRBJ1-3; D may be TRBD1 (5 bases). V was pared by 8 bases and J by 0 bases, with 8 bases between. In germline, CDR1 is MNHEY, CDR2 SVGAGI. This CDR3 has 13 amino acids. The CDR3 DNA reads TGTGCCAGCGGGGCCGTCTCTGGAAACACCATATATTTT. Translated, it gives CASGAVSGNTIYF.

The chain employs TRBV18 and TRBJ2-1; TRBD2 matches 9 bases. The CDR3 consists of 17 residues. V lost 3 bases and J lost 9; bases outside the gene matches: 15. Germline CDR1 and CDR2: KGHSH and LQKENI. CDR3 sequence reads: CASSPPGIAGVMAEQFF. The CDR3 nucleotides read TGTGCCAGCTCACCCCCGGGTATAGCGGGAGTCATGGCTGAGCAGTTCTTC.

The genes are TRBV5-1 and TRBJ1-1; tentatively, D is TRBD1 (6 bases). Germline V lookup: CDR1 SGHRS, CDR2 YFSETQ. The CDR3 sequence is 14 residues long. V lost 1 base and J 0 bases, leaving 7 bases between the germline ends. CDR3 region: CASSLTGMNTEAFF. CDR3 DNA sequence: TGCGCCAGCAGCTTGACAGGGATGAACACTGAAGCTTTCTTT.